This note documents a single TCR beta chain sequence. The antigen is not known. Every donor was a healthy person donating bone marrow. The CDR3 runs 14 residues. Germline V gene lookup returns CDR1 PRHDT and CDR2 FYEKMQ (reference sequence). V was pared by 5 bases and J by 10 bases, with 8 bases of the junction left unmatched. The source of the sample is a study of cytomegalovirus exposure and HLA in healthy donors. Study-level findings and limits: V- and J-gene trimming of TCR beta was linked (in a later analysis) to a missense DCLRE1C variant.

PCR primers comprised 60 Vbeta and 13 Jbeta primers. Clones were sequenced by immunoSEQ multiplex PCR, and TCRdb holds only the in-frame ones, with some missing. The sample includes around 78,000 clones, approximately 84% of them seen just once. Material: PBMCs. The rearrangement joins TRBV13 to TRBJ1-4; TRBD1 matches 9 bases. The source is a woman aged 45-59 years in good health and CMV-seronegative. The CDR3 DNA sequence: TGTGCCAGCAGCCCGGGACAGGGAGGAGGAAAACTGTTTTTT. Translation gives CASSPGQGGGKLFF.